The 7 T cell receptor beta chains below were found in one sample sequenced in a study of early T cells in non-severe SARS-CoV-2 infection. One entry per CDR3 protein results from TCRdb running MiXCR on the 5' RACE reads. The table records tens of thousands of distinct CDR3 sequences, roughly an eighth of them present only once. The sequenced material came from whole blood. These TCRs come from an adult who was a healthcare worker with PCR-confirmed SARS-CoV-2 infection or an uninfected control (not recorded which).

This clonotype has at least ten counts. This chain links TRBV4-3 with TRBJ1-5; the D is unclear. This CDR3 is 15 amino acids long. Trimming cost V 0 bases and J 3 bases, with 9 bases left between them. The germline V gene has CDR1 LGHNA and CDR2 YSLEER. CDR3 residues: CASSQEASFNQPQHF. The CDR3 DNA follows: TGCGCCAGCAGCCAAGAAGCCAGTTTCAATCAGCCCCAGCATTTT.

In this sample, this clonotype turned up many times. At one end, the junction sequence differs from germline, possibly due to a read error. Here the CDR3 DNA reads TGTGCCAGCAGGGTGACAGGGGATGCAGTATGCTTC. Encoded protein: CASRVTGDAVCF. The chain has TRBV12-3 or TRBV12-4 and TRBJ2-7; TRBD1 agrees at 8 bases. This CDR3 is built from 12 residues.

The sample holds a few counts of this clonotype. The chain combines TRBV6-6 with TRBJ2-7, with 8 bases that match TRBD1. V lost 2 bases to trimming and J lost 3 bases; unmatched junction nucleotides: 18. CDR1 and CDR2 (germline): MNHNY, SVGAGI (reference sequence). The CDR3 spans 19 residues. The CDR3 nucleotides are TGTGCCAGCAGTTACCTCGGACAGGGAAAGTCTCCCTATGACTACGAGCAGTACTTC. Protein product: CASSYLGQGKSPYDYEQYF.

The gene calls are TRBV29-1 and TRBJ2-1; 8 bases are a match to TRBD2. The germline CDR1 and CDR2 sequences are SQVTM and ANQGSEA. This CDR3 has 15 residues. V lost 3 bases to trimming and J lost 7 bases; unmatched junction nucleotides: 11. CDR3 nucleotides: TGCAGCGTTGACCGTAGCGGGGTCGGGTTGAATGAGCAGTTCTTC. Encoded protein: CSVDRSGVGLNEQFF.

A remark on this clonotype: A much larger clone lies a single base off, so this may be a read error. The CDR3 sequence is CASSLQRGFYTQYF. CDR3 in DNA: TGTGCCAGTAGTCTCCAGCGGGGGTTTTATACGCAGTATTTT. The chain links TRBV19 to TRBJ2-3; 8 bases align to TRBD2. The germline gives CDR1 LNHDA, CDR2 SQIVND (reference sequence). The CDR3 extends over 14 amino acids. Trimming took 5 bases from V and 7 from J; bases not matched to a gene: 8.

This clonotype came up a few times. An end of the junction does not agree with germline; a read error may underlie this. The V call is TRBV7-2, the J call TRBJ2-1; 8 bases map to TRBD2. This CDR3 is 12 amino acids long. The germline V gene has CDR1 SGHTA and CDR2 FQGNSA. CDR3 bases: TGTGCCAGCAGCTTAGCGCCGGGGGGGGCGAGCTTC. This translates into CASSLAPGGASF.

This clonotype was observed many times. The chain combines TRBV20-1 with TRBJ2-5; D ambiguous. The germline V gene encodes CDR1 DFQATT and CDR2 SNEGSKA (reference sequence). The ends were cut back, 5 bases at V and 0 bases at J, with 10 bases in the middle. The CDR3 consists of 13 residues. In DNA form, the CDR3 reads TGCAGTGCTCCAACCGGGTACCAAGAGACCCAGTACTTC. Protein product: CSAPTGYQETQYF.